The subject of this entry is one T cell receptor (beta chain). This receptor's antigen is unknown. Base quality data are lacking; no much larger clone is found one base away. The junction shows trimming of 2 bases on V and 3 bases on J, plus 11 bases between the germline ends. Its CDR3 holds 15 amino acids, cysteine through phenylalanine. The retained sequence is limited to the CDR3, 45 bases, with the frame set at the first base. Via the germline V gene, CDR1 is SGHNT and CDR2 YENEEA. This sample was taken from a study of shared clonotypes between healthy human individuals (TCRdb year 2020). Study-level background: Three men and two women, aged 18 to 49 years, made up the cohort. Libraries were prepared and TCR repertoires were sequenced by different laboratories using diverse techniques, in order to increase sequencing depth and limit assay-specific biases. To estimate repertoire size and how much clonotypes are shared between individuals, the study performed deep sequencing of blood TCR repertoires from a few healthy adults. Each donor's leukapheresis produced roughly between roughly 0.9 and 8.9 billion PBMCs. For each donor, three plates each were used for CD4 naive and CD4 memory, two plates were used for CD8 naive, and one plate was used for CD8 memory.

The paper as a whole reports these results and caveats: Because the study included only a small number of donors, the genetic and exposure-history diversity represented was limited. Estimated clonotype richness was generally larger for naive than for memory subsets. Clonotypes shared by all four sorted-subset donors showed higher generation probabilities than non-shared clonotypes. Based on pairwise subsampling, the degree of clonotype sharing among donors was expected to be affected by sequencing depth. When a handful of donors were compared, the shared fraction of clonotypes was around 5% for naive CD4, more than 3% for naive CD8, 2.3% for memory CD4, and 0.35% to 0.5% for memory CD8. Even with the large sequencing depth, rarefaction of the sorted-subset datasets indicated that sequencing was incomplete. Sampling was restricted to blood, and TCR repertoires in tissue are likely to differ from TCR repertoires in blood.

Using the deep immunoSEQ assay, TCR CDR3 regions were amplified from genomic DNA by multiplex PCR. Extracted genomic DNA from each cell subset was spread evenly across all wells of several immunoSEQ 96-well plates, with each plate serving as a replicate. For sorted subsets, roughly 200 ng of genomic DNA, equivalent to 25,000 to 35,000 T cell genomes, went into each replicate PCR. Purified libraries were quantified with a Qubit 3.0 fluorometer, sized on a Bioanalyzer 2100, and re-quantified with the KAPA Library Quantification kit. Every immunoSEQ 96-well plate was sequenced on a separate single-read 150-cycle Illumina NextSeq 550 flow cell. The authors processed their data as follows. The immunoSEQ output contained only junctional sequences without quality scores, so filtering could not match that applied to full-length reads. Sequences were annotated with PyIR, a Python wrapper for IgBLAST v1.9, and V/J genes and CDR3 were assigned using IMGT germline references. Reads with weak V/J assignments (E-value above 1e-6), missing CDR3, stop codons, out-of-frame junctions, or ambiguous translated residues were removed. V3J clonotypes were defined by identical inferred V gene, J gene, and CDR3 amino acid sequence. Percentage overlap between repertoires was calculated by dividing the number of shared unique clonotypes by the size of the smaller repertoire. Richness of each repertoire was evaluated using RTK rarefaction, the Chao1 estimator, and Recon v2.1 estimates of unobserved clonotypes. Generation probabilities for all TCRbeta clonotypes obtained by the gDNA method from several donors were computed using OLGA. Not all clones reach the TCRdb copy of this immuneACCESS table, which keeps in-frame sequences only. Checked studies attribute under half of the gap to unresolved V genes and leave the rest unexplained. The V and J calls and the clone size are those of that table, but D and trimming were determined from the DNA. This sample comprises a few million clones, 85% to 95% of them detected only once. 0.39% of the sample is in the top ten clones.

Donors were healthy HIV-negative adults with no recently reported acute infections or vaccinations. Only Caucasian adults living in Nashville, Tennessee, USA were represented among the donors. CD4+ T cells were enriched by magnetic negative selection, after which naive cells were positively selected on CD45RA and the negative fraction was taken as the memory subset. After blood collection by leukapheresis, PBMCs were isolated using Ficoll-Histopaque density gradient centrifugation and then cryopreserved in the vapor phase of liquid nitrogen. Purity and quantity of every magnetically sorted T cell population were checked by analytical flow cytometry. Genomic DNA was isolated from every sorted fraction and measured by UV absorbance on a Nanodrop 2000c.

This clonotype originated in a young man in good health. Some clones in this sample may be carry-over from other donors' samples. Recombination linked TRBV11-3 to TRBJ2-1; the D gene is not confidently resolved. Sequencing input: naive CD4+ T cells from PBMCs. This specimen's cell subset or site label, per the study, means: CD45RA+ positively selected. In nucleotides, the sequence is TGTGCCAGCAGCTTAACCGCGGCCTTCTACAATGAGCAGTTCTTC. This is translated as CASSLTAAFYNEQFF.